Presented here are 23 T cell receptor beta chains from one specimen sequenced in a study of T cell changes during pregnancy in multiple sclerosis. The repertoire was sequenced with immunoSEQ multiplex PCR; TCRdb's copy has only in-frame clones and lacks some. The data contain over 80,000 clones, 90% of them singletons. The source material was peripheral blood, sampled in the second trimester of pregnancy. The origin of the receptors is a female donor in good health, enrolled as a control in a pregnancy study.

The chain links TRBV11-3 to TRBJ2-5; 8 bases fit TRBD1. The CDR3 contains 15 residues. CDR1 and CDR2 from the germline V gene are SGHNT and YENEEA. V shed 5 bases, J shed 5 bases, and the junction held 10 bases outside the gene matches. The CDR3 region is CASSRTDRGRETQYF. DNA for the CDR3: TGTGCCAGCAGCCGAACCGACAGGGGACGGGAGACCCAGTACTTC.

Only a few counts were recorded for this clone. The chain uses TRBV2 and TRBJ1-6; no clear D gene. CDR1 and CDR2 from the germline V gene are SNHLY and FYNNEI. V lost 4 bases and J lost 5, with 3 bases in between. The CDR3 is 12 residues long. CDR3 coding DNA: TGTGCCAGCAGTGCAAATAATTCACCCCTCCACTTT. Its translation is CASSANNSPLHF.

This chain uses TRBV12-5 with TRBJ1-5; the D is unclear. V dropped 7 bases and J dropped 0 bases, with 19 bases sitting between them. This CDR3 is 17 amino acids long. From germline, CDR1 is LGHNT and CDR2 FRNRAP. For the CDR3, the DNA is TGTGCTAGTGACGATGGAGGGCCCAAAAATAGCAATCAGCCCCAGCATTTT. Amino acids: CASDDGGPKNSNQPQHF.

The V and J genes are TRBV6-5 and TRBJ2-7, with 11 positions matching TRBD2. Germline V lookup: CDR1 MNHEY, CDR2 SVGAGI. V lost 3 bases to trimming and J lost 3 bases; unmatched junction nucleotides: 4. This CDR3 has 15 amino acids. Here the CDR3 reads CASSYSGRGVYEQYF. CDR3 sequence (DNA): TGTGCCAGCAGTTATAGCGGGAGGGGGGTCTACGAGCAGTACTTC.

The chain is built from TRBV5-4 and TRBJ2-2, with 9 bases aligning to TRBD2. Germline assignment: CDR1 SGHNT and CDR2 YYREEE (reference sequence). The ends lost 4 bases at V and 4 bases at J; junction bases unmatched: 5. The length of the CDR3 is 15 residues. This chain's CDR3 is CASSGAGGITGELFF. The CDR3 DNA reads as TGTGCCAGCAGCGGTGCGGGAGGGATCACCGGGGAGCTGTTTTTT.

This clone appeared a few times. V and J are TRBV5-4 and TRBJ2-5, with D perhaps TRBD2 (7 bases). CDR1 is SGHNT, CDR2 YYREEE, per germline (reference sequence). The CDR3 spans 18 residues. Trimming took 0 bases from V and 1 from J, leaving 19 bases between them. The CDR3 nucleotides are TGTGCCAGCAGCTTGGTCCCTAGCGGAGGGGGGGTCCAAGAGACCCAGTACTTC. Translated: CASSLVPSGGGVQETQYF. The full variable domain, its missing parts supplied by reference TRBV5-4 and TRBJ2-5, is ETGVTQSPTHLIKTRGQQVTLRCSSQSGHNTVSWYQQALGQGPQFIFQYYREEENGRGNFPPRFSGLQFPNYSSELNVNALELDDSALYLCASSLVPSGGGVQETQYFGPGTRLLVL.

V and J are TRBV7-9 and TRBJ2-6; 7 bases agree with TRBD1. Germline CDR1 is SEHNR and CDR2 is FQNEAQ (reference sequence). Trimming cost V 3 bases and J 0 bases; bases outside gene matches: 5. This CDR3 has 17 amino acids. In DNA, the CDR3 is TGTGCCAGCAGCTTTAAGGGGGCTTTCTCTGGGGCCAACGTCCTGACTTTC. Amino acids: CASSFKGAFSGANVLTF.

The chain has TRBV4-1 and TRBJ1-5; 9 positions agree with TRBD1. After removal of 3 bases from V and 1 base from J, the junction contained 4 bases not matched to a gene. The CDR3 covers 16 residues. The germline V gene encodes CDR1 MGHRA and CDR2 YSYEKL. The CDR3 region is CASSHRDRGSNQPQHF. The CDR3 DNA follows: TGCGCCAGCAGCCACCGCGACAGGGGGAGCAATCAGCCCCAGCATTTT.

The chain joins TRBV5-1 to TRBJ1-1; D remains ambiguous. There are 14 residues in the CDR3. V was shortened by 2 bases and J by 7 bases, with 15 bases between the two germline ends. Germline-derived CDR1 and CDR2 are SGHRS and YFSETQ. As DNA, the CDR3 is TGCGCCAGCAGCTTTGACAAGGCCGATGGTGAAGCTTTCTTT. It encodes CASSFDKADGEAFF.

J is TRBJ1-2 and V is TRBV15; D is unresolved. The V gene's germline CDR1 is LNHNV and CDR2 YYDKDF (reference sequence). CDR3 length: 14 amino acids. V shed 0 bases and J shed 8 bases, with 13 bases lying between them. The CDR3 DNA sequence: TGTGCCACCAGCAGAGATCGGGGAATGGGCGGCTACACCTTC. This translates into CATSRDRGMGGYTF.

The chain couples TRBV2 to TRBJ2-3; maybe TRBD1 (6 bases). This CDR3 is 16 amino acids long. Trimming took off 2 bases at V and 2 bases at J, with 14 bases between the two ends. Germline V gene lookup returns CDR1 SNHLY and CDR2 FYNNEI. For the CDR3, the DNA is TGTGCCAGCAGTGAAAGGATTGGGGGCTTCACAGATACGCAGTATTTT. Encoded protein: CASSERIGGFTDTQYF.

The chain combines TRBV11-2 with TRBJ1-5; 8 nucleotides line up with TRBD1. The CDR3 is 17 amino acids. The V gene's germline CDR1 is SGHAT and CDR2 FQNNGV. V shed 5 bases, J shed 6 bases, and the junction held 15 bases outside the gene matches. The chain's CDR3 is CASSPTTGQGCIQPQHF. The CDR3, as DNA: TGTGCCAGCAGCCCTACCACCGGACAGGGCTGCATTCAGCCCCAGCATTTT.

The rearrangement uses TRBV11-2 and TRBJ1-1; D call uncertain. Per the germline V gene, CDR1 is SGHAT and CDR2 is FQNNGV. The CDR3 is 14 amino acids. Trimming shortened V by 1 base and J by 1 base, and 7 bases separated the two germline ends. The CDR3 nucleotides are TGTGCCAGCAGCTTAGTCGGAGGGAACACTGAAGCTTTCTTT. It codes for CASSLVGGNTEAFF.

The chain combines TRBV19 with TRBJ1-2, with a possible D match to TRBD1 (6 bases). The CDR3 loop spans 14 amino acids. Looked up from germline, CDR1 is LNHDA and CDR2 is SQIVND (reference sequence). With 3 bases removed from V and 6 bases from J, the gap between germline ends came to 14 bases. The CDR3 bases are TGTGCCAGTAGTATTTTGGCAGGGGCGGATGGCTACACCTTC. Its translation: CASSILAGADGYTF.

The V and J genes are TRBV27 and TRBJ2-7; maybe TRBD1 (6 bases). The length of the CDR3 is 13 residues. In germline, CDR1 is MNHEY, CDR2 SMNVEV (reference sequence). V was clipped by 3 bases and J by 5 bases, with 11 bases between them. CDR3 sequence (DNA): TGTGCCAGCAGTTTTGGGACACCGGACGAGCAGTACTTC. Amino acid sequence: CASSFGTPDEQYF.

The rearrangement links TRBV19 to TRBJ1-5; possibly TRBD1 for D (5 bases). Germline CDR1 LNHDA, CDR2 SQIVND (reference sequence). The CDR3 extends over 14 amino acids. V was cut by 4 bases and J by 4 bases, with 11 bases left in between. CDR3 loop: CASSSDRRNQPQHF. The DNA for the CDR3 is TGTGCCAGTAGTAGCGACAGAAGAAATCAGCCCCAGCATTTT.

The V call is TRBV6-5, the J call TRBJ2-7, with TRBD1 matching 7 bases. After removal of 8 bases from V and 1 base from J, the junction contained 11 bases not matched to a gene. The V gene's germline CDR1 is MNHEY and CDR2 SVGAGI. This CDR3 is built from 15 residues. The CDR3 is CASQLRDSLSYEQYF. In DNA, the CDR3 is TGTGCCAGCCAACTCCGGGACAGTCTTTCCTACGAGCAGTACTTC.

This chain links TRBV5-5 with TRBJ1-4, with 7 bases that match TRBD1. V dropped 0 bases and J dropped 0; count of bases not matched to a gene: 2. CDR3 length: 16 amino acids. Germline V CDR1 and CDR2: SGHKS, YYEKEE (reference sequence). The CDR3 nucleotides read TGTGCCAGCAGCTTGGGGACAGGAGCAACTAATGAAAAACTGTTTTTT. This translates into CASSLGTGATNEKLFF.

This chain joins TRBV6-5 and TRBJ1-1; D unclear. The V gene's germline CDR1 is MNHEY and CDR2 SVGAGI. Trimming took 11 bases from V and 5 from J, leaving 12 bases between them. The CDR3 is made up of 11 amino acids. CDR3 DNA sequence: TGTGCCGCGGGAAAGGAAACTGAAGCTTTCTTT. Translated: CAAGKETEAFF.

This clone was seen once. The chain employs TRBV5-4 and TRBJ1-6, with 8 bases matching TRBD1. Germline V gene lookup returns CDR1 SGHNT and CDR2 YYREEE (reference sequence). V was pared by 0 bases and J by 5 bases, with 4 bases of the junction left unmatched. The CDR3 runs to 16 residues. CDR3 DNA sequence: TGTGCCAGCAGCTTGGGGACAGGGTGGGATAATTCACCCCTCCACTTT. Encoded protein: CASSLGTGWDNSPLHF.

This chain links TRBV5-1 with TRBJ1-6; 10 positions agree with TRBD1. Germline V gene lookup returns CDR1 SGHRS and CDR2 YFSETQ. V shed 2 bases, J shed 7 bases, and the junction held 3 bases outside the gene matches. The CDR3 runs 15 residues. The CDR3 coding sequence is TGCGCCAGCAGCTTACCGGGACAGGGGAATTCACCCCTCCACTTT. Translated: CASSLPGQGNSPLHF. Filled out from reference TRBV5-1 and TRBJ1-6, the complete variable domain reads KAGVTQTPRYLIKTRGQQVTLSCSPISGHRSVSWYQQTPGQGLQFLFEYFSETQRNKGNFPGRFSGRQFSNSRSEMNVSTLELGDSALYLCASSLPGQGNSPLHFGNGTRLTVT.

This chain uses TRBV6-1 with TRBJ2-5; the D gene is possibly TRBD2 (7 bases). V lost 4 bases to trimming and J lost 5 bases, with 14 bases between them. The CDR3 has 14 amino acids. Germline CDR1 reads MNHNS; CDR2 reads SASEGT. CDR3 DNA sequence: TGTGCCAGCAGTGGTGGGGGGGCCGGTGAGACCCAGTACTTC. Its translation: CASSGGGAGETQYF.

The sample holds a few counts of this clone. CDR3 region: CASSIDRGDYGYTF. CDR3 in DNA: TGTGCCAGTAGTATAGATCGGGGGGACTATGGCTACACCTTC. The chain has TRBV19 and TRBJ1-2; possibly TRBD1 for D (5 bases). The CDR3 is made up of 14 amino acids. The ends were cut back, 0 bases at V and 3 bases at J, with 8 bases in the middle. Germline assignment: CDR1 LNHDA and CDR2 SQIVND (reference sequence).